This T cell receptor beta chain originates from a study of breast tumors, draining lymph nodes, adjacent tissues (dated by TCRdb to the mid-2010s). In terms of the full investigation: TCR beta repertoires were compared across tumor, adjacent nontumor tissue and axillary lymph nodes obtained from breast cancer patients. The study was designed to assess the relationships and possible T-cell exchange between tumor, surrounding tissue and draining lymph node repertoires in human breast cancer.

Sequencing was performed on an Illumina HiSeq 2000. TCR beta chain libraries were generated through multiplex PCR amplification. The amplified TCR beta chain products were analyzed by high-throughput sequencing. TCRdb applied fastp at Q25 and MiXCR to the public reads, then kept only in-frame beta chains. Identical CDR3 proteins give one entry, which carries the most common genes and DNA. Here the sample has some 150,000 distinct CDR3 sequences; about 34% occur a single time. Of the sample, less than 4% is held by the ten largest clones. The axillary draining lymph nodes of breast cancer patients were the source of the lymph node samples. This clonotype has just a few counts. The specificity of this receptor is unknown. No much larger clone is present one base from it, and per-base qualities are unavailable. CDR1 is given as SGHDT and CDR2 as YYEEEE, both from the germline V gene. Clipping removes 4 bases from V and 6 bases from J, with 13 as the unmatched junction base count. The CDR3 holds 15 amino acids from the cysteine to the phenylalanine. The kept DNA is CDR3 alone, 45 bases in frame from the first base.

Study-wide conclusions, independent of this receptor: Tumor and nontumor tissue repertoires were significantly more similar in luminal-like than in basal-like breast cancer. The data were considered consistent with the idea that most tumor T cells come from the lymph node and then expand in tumor tissue. Tumors showed preferential V and J gene usage, and their T-cell repertoire diversity fell below that of lymph nodes yet above that of nontumor tissue. The conclusion that tumor T cells originate in lymph nodes was framed as consistent with a hypothesis rather than directly demonstrated.

The source is a female donor with breast cancer. Some clones in this sample may be carry-over from other donors' samples. Sequencing was performed on axillary lymph node tissue. The rearrangement combines TRBV5-6 with TRBJ2-7, with TRBD1 identical over 7 junction bases. The DNA reads TGTGCCAGCAGCGGTACAGGGGCCGTATTAGGCGAGCAGTACTTC. The resulting protein is CASSGTGAVLGEQYF.